This entry lists 20 T cell receptor beta chains sequenced from one sample in a study of cytomegalovirus exposure and HLA in healthy donors. Clones were read by immunoSEQ multiplex PCR, and TCRdb kept only the in-frame ones, dropping some. The data hold some 90,000 clones, with roughly nine tenths observed a single time. The specimen was PBMCs. All receptors come from a man between 18 and 29 years old in good health and CMV-seropositive.

This clone has more than one count but fewer than ten. This chain connects TRBV7-9 to TRBJ2-7; tentative D call: TRBD1 (6 bases). With 1 base removed from V and 4 bases from J, the gap between germline ends came to 11 bases. The CDR3 sequence is 14 residues long. In germline, CDR1 is SEHNR, CDR2 FQNEAQ (reference sequence). CDR3 loop: CASSLGAGDYEQYF. The CDR3 DNA sequence: TGTGCCAGCAGCTTAGGGGCAGGGGATTACGAGCAGTACTTC.

The rearrangement uses TRBV15 and TRBJ2-7; 7 bases map to TRBD1. Germline V gene lookup returns CDR1 LNHNV and CDR2 YYDKDF (reference sequence). The length of the CDR3 is 16 residues. Trimming removed 1 base from V and 3 bases from J; junction bases left unmatched: 9. The CDR3 bases are TGTGCCACCAGCAGAGGGCGTAGGCAGGGGGACTACGAGCAGTACTTC. This gives the protein CATSRGRRQGDYEQYF.

The chain combines TRBV28 with TRBJ1-1; 8 bases map to TRBD1. Trimming took 6 bases from V and 5 from J; bases not matched to a gene: 2. CDR3 length: 12 residues. Germline CDR1 and CDR2: MDHEN and SYDVKM. The CDR3 spells CASRQGGTEAFF. Here the CDR3 DNA reads TGTGCCAGCAGACAGGGGGGGACTGAAGCTTTCTTT.

The V call is TRBV7-8, the J call TRBJ2-5; TRBD2 matches at 12 bases. CDR1 SGHVS and CDR2 FQNEAQ come from the germline V gene. This CDR3 comprises 15 residues. V trimming: 5 bases; J trimming: 5 bases; junction bases outside the gene matches: 6. The CDR3: CASSAGLAGRETQYF. CDR3 coding DNA: TGTGCCAGCAGCGCCGGACTAGCGGGAAGGGAGACCCAGTACTTC.

The chain carries TRBV23-1 and TRBJ2-7; D might be TRBD2 (6 bases). TRBV23-1 falls under the ORF class, with uncertain function. This CDR3 is 15 amino acids long. Trimming took off 7 bases at V and 7 bases at J, with 23 bases between the two ends. CDR3 nucleotide sequence: TGCGCCAGCACCTCGCGGGAACCTCTATCTTGGGAGCAGTACTTC. Translating gives CASTSREPLSWEQYF.

The chain uses TRBV7-6 and TRBJ2-1, with D perhaps matching TRBD2 (7 bases). The V end lost 3 bases, the J end lost 5 bases, and 17 bases lay between the germline ends. Per germline, CDR1 SGHVS and CDR2 FNYEAQ. CDR3 length equals 16 residues. As DNA, the CDR3 is TGTGCCAGCAGCTTGGGGGGGCTGGGGCAGAACAATGAGCAGTTCTTC. Translating it yields CASSLGGLGQNNEQFF.

The chain couples TRBV7-9 to TRBJ1-2, with a weak D call TRBD1 (6 bases). Per germline, CDR1 SEHNR and CDR2 FQNEAQ (reference sequence). V was clipped by 2 bases and J by 7 bases, with 8 bases between them. The CDR3 length is 12 residues. The CDR3 reads CASSLSGAGYTF. Written as DNA, the CDR3 is TGTGCCAGCAGCTTATCAGGGGCTGGCTACACCTTC.

The CDR3 region is CASSRKAGGADTQYF. CDR3 bases: TGTGCCAGCAGTCGGAAAGCGGGGGGGGCAGATACGCAGTATTTT. This chain joins TRBV6-5 and TRBJ2-3; 10 nucleotides line up with TRBD2. The junction had 6 bases not matched to a gene; V was cut back by 5 bases and J by 4 bases. This CDR3 contains 15 residues. Looked up from germline, CDR1 is MNHEY and CDR2 is SVGAGI.

The rearrangement links TRBV5-1 to TRBJ2-7; 7 bases agree with TRBD1. The junction had 7 bases not matched to a gene; V was cut back by 5 bases and J by 2 bases. CDR3 size: 14 residues. Germline V gene data show CDR1 as SGHRS and CDR2 as YFSETQ. In DNA form, the CDR3 reads TGCGCCAGCAGTCCTGGACAGGCCCCCTACGAGCAGTACTTC. Translation gives CASSPGQAPYEQYF.

This clone was recorded only once. Other DNA sequences in this specimen translate into the identical CDR3. This rearrangement joins TRBV5-1 to TRBJ2-1; 10 bases are a match to TRBD1. V lost 0 bases, J lost 7 bases, and 4 bases stayed unmatched. This CDR3 has 15 amino acids. Germline V gene sequence: CDR1 SGHRS, CDR2 YFSETQ. The CDR3: CASSLGQGAGNEQFF. The CDR3 DNA reads TGCGCCAGCAGCTTGGGACAGGGGGCAGGGAATGAGCAGTTCTTC.

DNA of the CDR3: TGTGCCAGCAGCAAGACTAGCGGGAGGGCCGTGGGAGATACGCAGTATTTT. Amino acid sequence: CASSKTSGRAVGDTQYF. The genes are TRBV5-6 and TRBJ2-3; 14 nucleotides match TRBD2. Germline V gene data show CDR1 as SGHDT and CDR2 as YYEEEE. The CDR3 is 17 amino acids. The ends lost 4 bases at V and 5 bases at J; junction bases unmatched: 9. Filled out from reference TRBV5-6 and TRBJ2-3, the complete variable domain reads DAGVTQSPTHLIKTRGQQVTLRCSPKSGHDTVSWYQQALGQGPQFIFQYYEEEERQRGNFPDRFSGHQFPNYSSELNVNALLLGDSALYLCASSKTSGRAVGDTQYFGPGTRLTVL.

This rearrangement joins TRBV15 to TRBJ1-3, with a tentative D call TRBD1 (5 bases). This CDR3 has 16 amino acids. Per germline, CDR1 LNHNV and CDR2 YYDKDF (reference sequence). The germline V and J ends were trimmed by 0 bases and 0 bases, with 9 bases remaining between them. For the CDR3, the DNA is TGTGCCACCAGCAGAGATCGGGGGAACTCTGGAAACACCATATATTTT. Encoded protein: CATSRDRGNSGNTIYF.

The chain links TRBV7-2 to TRBJ2-2, with 10 bases aligning to TRBD1. CDR1 SGHTA and CDR2 FQGNSA come from the germline V gene. The V segment lost 4 bases and the J segment 6 bases; nucleotides outside the gene matches: 11. This CDR3 contains 17 residues. CDR3 in DNA: TGTGCCAGCAGCTATGTAGGGACAGGGGATTTCGCCGGGGAGCTGTTTTTT. It codes for CASSYVGTGDFAGELFF.

This clone was seen more than once but under ten times. The rearrangement joins TRBV7-9 to TRBJ2-7, with D tentatively TRBD1 (6 bases). The V gene's germline CDR1 is SEHNR and CDR2 FQNEAQ (reference sequence). Trimming cost V 5 bases and J 3 bases, with 8 bases left between them. The CDR3 extends over 12 amino acids. This CDR3 is CASSTDSYEQYF. CDR3 in DNA: TGTGCCAGCAGCACGGACAGCTACGAGCAGTACTTC.

V is TRBV7-8 and J is TRBJ1-6; 7 nucleotides match TRBD1. Per the germline V gene, CDR1 is SGHVS and CDR2 is FQNEAQ. Unmatched junction bases numbered 9, after V lost 2 bases and J lost 8 bases. The CDR3 runs to 16 residues. For the CDR3, the DNA is TGTGCCAGCAGCTTACCAGGGGGGACGTCCGATTCACCCCTCCACTTT. It codes for CASSLPGGTSDSPLHF.

CDR3 region: CASGSSYNEQFF. CDR3 in DNA: TGTGCCAGCGGGAGCTCCTACAATGAGCAGTTCTTC. The chain recombines TRBV19 with TRBJ2-1; a weak D match, TRBD2 (6 bases). This CDR3 region has 12 residues. Trimming removed 9 bases from V and 0 bases from J, with 6 bases in between. Germline assignment: CDR1 LNHDA and CDR2 SQIVND (reference sequence).

The genes are TRBV28 and TRBJ2-7; tentatively, D is TRBD1 (8 bases). Per the germline V gene, CDR1 is MDHEN and CDR2 is SYDVKM. This CDR3 contains 14 residues. V gave up 2 bases and J gave up 4 bases, with 12 bases separating them. CDR3 sequence reads: CASSLGQGGYEQYF. CDR3 nucleotide sequence: TGTGCCAGCAGTTTAGGACAGGGAGGGTACGAGCAGTACTTC.

The chain carries TRBV7-2 and TRBJ2-7; TRBD2 agrees at 11 bases. Germline V gives CDR1 SGHTA, CDR2 FQGNSA. The length of the CDR3 is 14 residues. J gave up 4 bases and V 6 bases, and 5 bases lay outside the gene matches. The CDR3 DNA sequence: TGTGCCAGCAGGCTAGCGGGAGGATCTTACGAGCAGTACTTC. It yields the protein CASRLAGGSYEQYF.

The chain is built from TRBV27 and TRBJ2-1; 11 positions match TRBD2. This CDR3 is built from 16 residues. Germline CDR1 and CDR2: MNHEY and SMNVEV (reference sequence). The V segment lost 5 bases and the J segment 0 bases; nucleotides outside the gene matches: 3. In DNA, the CDR3 is TGTGCCAGCAGTAGGACTAGCGGGTACTCCTACAATGAGCAGTTCTTC. It codes for CASSRTSGYSYNEQFF.

The chain uses TRBV27 and TRBJ2-7; maybe TRBD1 (6 bases). This CDR3 spans 14 amino acids. V was trimmed by 8 bases and J by 5 bases, leaving 19 bases between them. The V gene's germline CDR1 is MNHEY and CDR2 SMNVEV (reference sequence). CDR3 in DNA: TGTGCCAGCGGGAAACAGGGCTTAGTCCACGAGCAGTACTTC. It specifies CASGKQGLVHEQYF.